The 26 T cell receptor beta chains given below trace back to one sample, sequenced in a study of T-cell memory formation after mild COVID-19 (dated by TCRdb to 2020 to 2023). The library was prepared using 5' RACE. The sequencer listed for this sample is Illumina NovaSeq 6000. TCRdb handled the public reads itself, with Q25 trimming in fastp and clone calling in MiXCR, and kept productive beta chains. Each entry is one CDR3 protein sequence, shown with its most common DNA and genes. Recorded for this sample are roughly 400,000 distinct CDR3 sequences; around a sixth of them occurred a single time. 20% to 25% of the sample lies in the top ten. Sequencing used PBMCs or a T cell subset sorted from them (not recorded which). The receptors shown here come from a man younger than 35 who had mild COVID-19 (a few samples of this study predate the infection). The sample titles of this study are shuffled in the database, so cell type and time point are left out; the donor was told from shared clones.

There are a few counts of this clonotype. This chain uses TRBV12-3 or TRBV12-4 with TRBJ2-2; TRBD2 agrees at 7 bases. With 7 bases clipped from V and 1 base from J, the junction kept 12 bases outside the gene matches. The CDR3 has 17 residues. The CDR3 DNA reads as TGTGCCAGCACCAGAGGGGAGGGAAAGATGAACACCGGGGAGCTGTTTTTT. Its translation: CASTRGEGKMNTGELFF.

This chain links TRBV5-1 with TRBJ2-2; 9 bases are a match to TRBD1. The CDR3 runs 14 residues. Trimming removed 5 bases from V and 6 bases from J; junction bases left unmatched: 5. Germline V gene lookup returns CDR1 SGHRS and CDR2 YFSETQ. The CDR3 DNA is TGCGCCAGCAGGGAAGGGACAGGGCCCGGGGAGCTGTTTTTT. Its protein is CASREGTGPGELFF.

This clonotype has more than one count but fewer than ten. For the CDR3, the DNA is TGTGCCAGCAGCTTAACCCCGACTAGCGAGCAGTTCTTC. Translated, it gives CASSLTPTSEQFF. V gene TRBV7-3 combines with J gene TRBJ2-1; TRBD2 matches 7 bases. The trim removed 0 bases at V and 10 bases at J, leaving 3 bases unmatched. CDR3 size: 13 residues. Germline values: CDR1 SGHTA, CDR2 FQGTGA.

This clonotype has a handful of counts. The chain couples TRBV7-9 to TRBJ1-1; no reliable D call. The CDR3 extends over 12 amino acids. CDR1 and CDR2 (germline): SEHNR, FQNEAQ (reference sequence). V was shortened by 5 bases and J by 6 bases, with 10 bases between the two germline ends. The CDR3 nucleotides are TGTGCCAGCAGCCCAGATGGGGCTGAAGCTTTCTTT. Its translation: CASSPDGAEAFF.

V is TRBV25-1 and J is TRBJ1-3, with D tentatively TRBD1 (5 bases). Trimming left V 5 bases short and J 2 bases short, with 16 bases between. The CDR3 loop spans 16 amino acids. CDR1 MGHDK and CDR2 SYGVNS come from the germline V gene. Here the CDR3 reads CASSKPQGSTGNTIYF. The CDR3 DNA reads as TGTGCCAGCAGTAAACCCCAGGGATCGACTGGAAACACCATATATTTT.

This clonotype has ten or more counts. In nucleotides, the CDR3 is TGCAGTGCTAGCCCCGGGACGGCGAGCTCCTACGAGCAGTACTTC. It codes for CSASPGTASSYEQYF. The chain couples TRBV20-1 to TRBJ2-7; tentatively, D is TRBD1 or TRBD2 (5 bases each). The ends were cut back, 3 bases at V and 0 bases at J, with 15 bases in the middle. CDR1 is DFQATT, CDR2 SNEGSKA, per germline (reference sequence). The CDR3 consists of 15 residues.

This clonotype was found a few times. The chain carries TRBV24-1 and TRBJ2-1; 9 bases are shared with TRBD1. Germline trimming cut 4 bases from V and 3 bases from J; bases unmatched to any gene: 6. The CDR3 sequence is 16 residues long. Germline V gives CDR1 KGHDR, CDR2 SFDVKD. CDR3 DNA sequence: TGTGCCACCAGTGACAAACAGGGGGCACTCTACAATGAGCAGTTCTTC. It yields the protein CATSDKQGALYNEQFF.

Written as DNA, the CDR3 is TGTGCCAGCAGCCACCCGCGCGGGGGGACTGGGACGGTTCTCACCGGTCAGCCCCAGCATTTT. Translation: CASSHPRGGTGTVLTGQPQHF. The rearrangement links TRBV7-9 to TRBJ1-5; maybe TRBD1 (5 bases). Germline V CDR1 and CDR2: SEHNR, FQNEAQ (reference sequence). Trimming took off 5 bases at V and 6 bases at J, with 35 bases between the two ends. The CDR3 spans 21 residues.

The chain joins TRBV20-1 to TRBJ1-1; D is unresolved. Germline CDR1 is DFQATT and CDR2 is SNEGSKA (reference sequence). The V gene lost 0 bases and the J gene lost 11 bases, with 19 bases spanning the gap. The CDR3 extends over 14 amino acids. In DNA, the CDR3 is TGCAGTGCTAGAGATTCGGGAGTAAGCGTCTGGGCTTTCTTT. Encoded protein: CSARDSGVSVWAFF.

This clonotype has more than one count but fewer than ten. This chain connects TRBV7-2 to TRBJ2-3; 9 bases match TRBD2. The germline gives CDR1 SGHTA, CDR2 FQGNSA. The CDR3 covers 15 residues. The V gene end was trimmed by 5 bases and the J gene end by 2 bases; junction bases not matched to a gene: 5. Here the CDR3 reads CASSRGLAHTDTQYF. DNA for the CDR3: TGTGCCAGCAGCCGTGGACTAGCGCACACAGATACGCAGTATTTT.

This clonotype was seen a handful of times. The DNA of the CDR3 is TGTGCCAGCACTCCAGGGAGAGAGACCCAGTACTTC. Protein sequence: CASTPGRETQYF. The V and J genes are TRBV7-9 and TRBJ2-5; D tentatively fits TRBD1 or TRBD2 (5 bases each). Trimming took off 7 bases at V and 4 bases at J, with 10 bases between the two ends. This CDR3 contains 12 residues. The germline gives CDR1 SEHNR, CDR2 FQNEAQ (reference sequence).

This clonotype has a handful of counts. V and J are TRBV20-1 and TRBJ1-1, with D possibly being TRBD1 (5 bases). The V gene lost 0 bases and the J gene lost 4 bases, with 15 bases spanning the gap. The CDR3 extends over 15 amino acids. CDR1 and CDR2 from the germline V gene are DFQATT and SNEGSKA (reference sequence). The CDR3 DNA reads TGCAGTGCTAGAGATGTGGGGGGAGGGGCCACTGAAGCTTTCTTT. This sequence encodes CSARDVGGGATEAFF.

This clonotype has just a few counts. This chain connects TRBV28 to TRBJ2-3; TRBD2 matches 7 bases. CDR1 is MDHEN and CDR2 is SYDVKM in the germline V gene. V trimming: 5 bases; J trimming: 6 bases; junction bases outside the gene matches: 17. There are 17 residues in the CDR3. CDR3 nucleotides: TGTGCCAGCAGTCCCCGGGAGGTCAAGCTTCTTGGGGATACGCAGTATTTT. This gives the protein CASSPREVKLLGDTQYF.

This clonotype appeared a few times. The chain joins TRBV2 to TRBJ2-5, with 11 bases aligning to TRBD2. There are 17 residues in the CDR3. Germline lookup yields CDR1 SNHLY and CDR2 FYNNEI. Unmatched junction bases numbered 12, after V lost 7 bases and J lost 2 bases. CDR3 region: CASTMASGGPLQETQYF. The CDR3 DNA is TGTGCCAGCACGATGGCTAGCGGGGGGCCTTTACAAGAGACCCAGTACTTC.

The table lists this clonotype with many counts. The rearrangement links TRBV7-9 to TRBJ2-1; D may be TRBD2 (6 bases). V was cut by 8 bases and J by 8 bases, with 19 bases left in between. The V gene's germline CDR1 is SEHNR and CDR2 FQNEAQ (reference sequence). The CDR3 extends over 14 amino acids. CDR3 bases: TGTGCCAGCCAAGGAGCGGCGGGGATGTATGAGCAGTTCTTC. As protein: CASQGAAGMYEQFF.

This sequence joins TRBV30 and TRBJ2-2, with 8 bases matching TRBD2. CDR3 size: 15 residues. Trimming cost V 2 bases and J 6 bases; bases outside gene matches: 8. Per the germline V gene, CDR1 is GTSNPN and CDR2 is SVGIG (reference sequence). The CDR3 bases are TGTGCCTGGAGTTACACCCGGGGGGGTTCCGGGGAGCTGTTTTTT. This translates into CAWSYTRGGSGELFF.

CDR3 sequence reads: CSAGRVIGRYTF. DNA of the CDR3: TGCAGTGCTGGCAGGGTGATCGGCCGCTACACCTTC. V usage is TRBV20-1 and J usage is TRBJ1-2, with D possibly being TRBD1 (5 bases). The CDR3 is 12 amino acids. The V gene lost 5 bases and the J gene lost 9 bases, with 16 bases spanning the gap. Germline CDR1 and CDR2: DFQATT and SNEGSKA (reference sequence).

The chain has TRBV5-8 and TRBJ2-7; D remains ambiguous. The CDR3 is made up of 13 amino acids. Germline CDR1 and CDR2: SGHTS and YDEGEE. Trimming stripped 3 bases from V and 6 bases from J, with 13 bases between. For the CDR3, the DNA is TGTGCCAGCAGCTCCCCATGGGTCCCCGAGCAGTACGTC. It encodes CASSSPWVPEQYV.

This clonotype was seen a few times. The chain is built from TRBV5-6 and TRBJ1-3; D not resolved. Germline V gene lookup returns CDR1 SGHDT and CDR2 YYEEEE. The V end was cut by 0 bases, the J end by 0 bases, with 10 bases between. The CDR3 length is 16 residues. The CDR3 bases are TGTGCCAGCAGCTTGGGCTCAGACCTCTCTGGAAACACCATATATTTT. Amino acid sequence: CASSLGSDLSGNTIYF.

This clonotype was seen many times. This chain links TRBV15 with TRBJ2-7; D possibly matches TRBD1 or TRBD2 (6 bases each). Germline V lookup: CDR1 LNHNV, CDR2 YYDKDF (reference sequence). This CDR3 spans 14 amino acids. Trimming removed 0 bases at V and 3 bases at J, with 9 bases between. As DNA, the CDR3 is TGTGCCACCAGCAGAGATGGGGGGCGCTACGAGCAGTACGTC. Amino acid sequence: CATSRDGGRYEQYV.

The rearrangement uses TRBV7-2 and TRBJ1-1; 12 positions agree with TRBD1. The length of the CDR3 is 16 residues. CDR1 and CDR2 from the germline V gene are SGHTA and FQGNSA. The V gene end was trimmed by 4 bases and the J gene end by 4 bases; junction bases not matched to a gene: 7. The CDR3 DNA follows: TGTGCCAGCAGCTGGGGACAGGGGGCAGGCGGCACTGAAGCTTTCTTT. Its protein is CASSWGQGAGGTEAFF.

The chain is built from TRBV18 and TRBJ1-1; D possibly corresponds to TRBD1 (6 bases). The CDR3 is made up of 15 amino acids. The V gene's germline CDR1 is KGHSH and CDR2 LQKENI. V was trimmed by 3 bases and J by 2 bases, leaving 13 bases between them. CDR3: CASSPSGTRNTEAFF. The CDR3 DNA is TGTGCCAGCTCACCGTCCGGGACACGAAACACTGAAGCTTTCTTT.

This clonotype was found a few times. The chain uses TRBV20-1 and TRBJ2-7; a weak D match, TRBD1 (6 bases). The CDR3 totals 14 residues. CDR1 DFQATT and CDR2 SNEGSKA come from the germline V gene (reference sequence). Trimming stripped 4 bases from V and 3 bases from J, with 16 bases between. Written as DNA, the CDR3 is TGCAGTGCTACGGGACAAACATTTATCTACGAGCAGTACGTC. It encodes CSATGQTFIYEQYV.

This rearrangement joins TRBV7-2 to TRBJ2-7; D perhaps matches TRBD2 (5 bases). V gave up 3 bases and J gave up 7 bases, with 10 bases separating them. Per germline, CDR1 SGHTA and CDR2 FQGNSA. The CDR3 is 12 amino acids. As DNA, the CDR3 is TGTGCCAGCAGCTTGACCTTAGCGGAGCAGTACTTC. This codes for CASSLTLAEQYF.

The DNA for the CDR3 is TGTGCCAGCAGCTTAGCAACGGGCGAGCAGTACTTC. Protein: CASSLATGEQYF. The chain carries TRBV7-9 and TRBJ2-7; D is uncertain. V lost 0 bases to trimming and J lost 6 bases, with 6 bases between them. The CDR3 sequence is 12 residues long. Germline V lookup: CDR1 SEHNR, CDR2 FQNEAQ (reference sequence).

The chain uses TRBV7-9 and TRBJ1-2; unclear D gene. The CDR3 has 14 residues. V was trimmed by 5 bases and J by 4 bases, leaving 14 bases between them. Germline CDR1 SEHNR, CDR2 FQNEAQ (reference sequence). The CDR3 DNA reads as TGTGCCAGCAGCCCGGACCTCCGCACCTATGGCTACACCTTC. Translated, it gives CASSPDLRTYGYTF.